This passage covers 14 T cell receptor beta chains from one sample sequenced in a study of monozygotic twins with inflammatory bowel disease. TCRdb reprocessed the 5' RACE reads and stores each CDR3 protein as one record, lacking DNA. The listing records more than 300,000 distinct CDR3 sequences. The sequencing sample was made of blood. The receptors originated from a human donor with ulcerative colitis or Crohn's disease, or a healthy co-twin of an affected twin (not recorded which).

This chain joins TRBV18 and TRBJ1-3. This CDR3 is 14 amino acids long. Per the germline V gene, CDR1 is KGHSH and CDR2 is LQKENI. The chain's CDR3 is CASSPLDAGNTIYF.

The V gene is TRBV9, the J gene TRBJ2-5; TCRdb names TRBD1, which stays unverified in the absence of DNA. CDR3 size: 15 residues. Per germline, CDR1 SGDLS and CDR2 YYNGEE. CDR3 amino acids: CASSARDRAEETQYF.

CDR3 amino acids: CASSKGTASGRNTQYF. The chain employs TRBV5-6 and TRBJ2-3; lacking DNA, the TRBD2 call made by TCRdb goes unchecked. This CDR3 spans 16 amino acids. CDR1 and CDR2 from the germline V gene are SGHDT and YYEEEE.

The chain uses TRBV20-1 and TRBJ2-1; as DNA is missing, the TRBD1 call by TCRdb cannot be tested. The CDR3 extends over 17 amino acids. Germline CDR1 DFQATT, CDR2 SNEGSKA (reference sequence). The CDR3: CSAPLSGLGLIYNEQFF.

The chain joins TRBV5-6 to TRBJ1-5; without DNA, the TCRdb call of TRBD1 cannot be checked. This CDR3 is 14 amino acids long. Germline V lookup: CDR1 SGHDT, CDR2 YYEEEE. CDR3 loop: CASSLQGVSQPQHF.

The rearrangement joins TRBV5-4 to TRBJ2-3; there is no DNA to check the TCRdb D call of TRBD2. CDR3 size: 16 residues. Germline assignment: CDR1 SGHNT and CDR2 YYREEE (reference sequence). CDR3 region: CASSFLAGGPTDTQYF.

The chain couples TRBV25-1 to TRBJ2-4; TCRdb outputs TRBD1, but without DNA this stays unchecked. Per germline, CDR1 MGHDK and CDR2 SYGVNS. The CDR3 loop spans 15 amino acids. Here the CDR3 reads CASSDPGTRGSIQYF.

The CDR3 reads CASSPLGSRPYEQYF. This chain links TRBV6-1 with TRBJ2-7; as DNA is missing, the TRBD1 call by TCRdb cannot be tested. The CDR3 covers 15 residues. Germline V gene sequence: CDR1 MNHNS, CDR2 SASEGT.

This sequence joins TRBV6-6 and TRBJ2-7; there is no DNA to check the TCRdb D call of TRBD1. CDR3 length equals 14 residues. Germline CDR1 MNHNY, CDR2 SVGAGI (reference sequence). The chain's CDR3 is CASSYQGQYTEQYF.

The gene calls are TRBV24-1 and TRBJ2-2; TCRdb's D call, TRBD2, is unchecked because there is no DNA. The CDR3 extends over 19 amino acids. The germline V gene has CDR1 KGHDR and CDR2 SFDVKD. This CDR3 reads CATSDLRGSGRWSTGELFF.

V and J are TRBV6-1 and TRBJ2-7; TCRdb names TRBD2, which stays unverified in the absence of DNA. Germline lookup yields CDR1 MNHNS and CDR2 SASEGT. The length of the CDR3 is 14 residues. The CDR3 is CASSAGTRSNEQYF.

The chain carries TRBV7-6 and TRBJ2-6; TCRdb's D gene call, TRBD1, goes unchecked for lack of DNA. This CDR3 is 18 amino acids long. CDR1 is SGHVS and CDR2 is FNYEAQ in the germline V gene. CDR3 region: CASSLGLAGADGANVLTF.

The genes are TRBV28 and TRBJ2-4; lacking DNA, the TRBD1 call made by TCRdb goes unchecked. Germline lookup yields CDR1 MDHEN and CDR2 SYDVKM. The CDR3 totals 13 residues. The CDR3 loop is CASSRDRVDIQYF.

This rearrangement joins TRBV20-1 to TRBJ1-2; without DNA, the TCRdb call of TRBD1 cannot be checked. Germline V CDR1 and CDR2: DFQATT, SNEGSKA (reference sequence). The CDR3 extends over 13 amino acids. CDR3 residues: CSARDPGYYGYTF.